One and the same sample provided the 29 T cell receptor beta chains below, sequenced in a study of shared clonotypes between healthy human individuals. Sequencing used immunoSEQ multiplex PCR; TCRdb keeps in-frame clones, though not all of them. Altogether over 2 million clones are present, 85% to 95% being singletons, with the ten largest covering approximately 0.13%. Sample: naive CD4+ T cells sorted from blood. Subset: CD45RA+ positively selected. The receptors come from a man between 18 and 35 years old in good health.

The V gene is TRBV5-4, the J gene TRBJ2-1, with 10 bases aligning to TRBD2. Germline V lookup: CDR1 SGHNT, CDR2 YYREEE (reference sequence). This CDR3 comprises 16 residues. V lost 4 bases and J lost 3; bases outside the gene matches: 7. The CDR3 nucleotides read TGTGCCAGCAGCCCAAGGACTAGCGGAAACTACAATGAGCAGTTCTTC. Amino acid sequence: CASSPRTSGNYNEQFF.

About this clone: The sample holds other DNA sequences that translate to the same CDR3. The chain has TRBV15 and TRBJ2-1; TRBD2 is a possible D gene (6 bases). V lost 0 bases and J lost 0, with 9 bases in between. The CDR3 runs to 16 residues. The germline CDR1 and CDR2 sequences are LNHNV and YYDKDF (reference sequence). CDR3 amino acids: CATSRDLGGSYNEQFF. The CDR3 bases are TGTGCCACCAGCAGAGATCTGGGGGGCTCCTACAATGAGCAGTTCTTC.

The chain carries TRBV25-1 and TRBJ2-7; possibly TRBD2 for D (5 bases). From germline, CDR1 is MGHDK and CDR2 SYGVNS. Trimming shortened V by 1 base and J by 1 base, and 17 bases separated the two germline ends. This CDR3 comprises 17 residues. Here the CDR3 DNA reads TGTGCCAGCAGTGAATCCGTTGCGCGGGCGAGTTCCTACGAGCAGTACTTC. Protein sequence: CASSESVARASSYEQYF.

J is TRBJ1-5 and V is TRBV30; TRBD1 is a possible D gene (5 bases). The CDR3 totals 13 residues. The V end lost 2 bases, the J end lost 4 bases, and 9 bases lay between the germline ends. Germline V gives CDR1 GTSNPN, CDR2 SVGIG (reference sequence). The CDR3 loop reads CAWSWEGNQPQHF. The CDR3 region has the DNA TGTGCCTGGAGTTGGGAGGGGAATCAGCCCCAGCATTTT. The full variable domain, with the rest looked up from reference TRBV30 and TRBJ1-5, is SQTIHQWPATLVQPVGSPLSLECTVEGTSNPNLYWYRQAAGRGLQLLFYSVGIGQISSEVPQNLSASRPQDRQFILSSKKLLLSDSGFYLCAWSWEGNQPQHFGDGTRLSIL.

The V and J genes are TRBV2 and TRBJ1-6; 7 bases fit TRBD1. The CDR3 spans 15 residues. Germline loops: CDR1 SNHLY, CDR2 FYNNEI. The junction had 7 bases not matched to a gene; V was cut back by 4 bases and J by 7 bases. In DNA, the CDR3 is TGTGCCAGCAGTGCTACGACAGGGCCCAATTCACCCCTCCACTTT. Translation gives CASSATTGPNSPLHF.

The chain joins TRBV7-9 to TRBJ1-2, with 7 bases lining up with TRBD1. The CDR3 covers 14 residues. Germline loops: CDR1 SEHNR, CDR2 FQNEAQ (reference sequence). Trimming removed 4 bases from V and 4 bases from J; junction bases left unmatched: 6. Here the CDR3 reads CASSWKGQSYGYTF. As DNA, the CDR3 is TGTGCCAGCAGCTGGAAGGGACAGAGCTATGGCTACACCTTC.

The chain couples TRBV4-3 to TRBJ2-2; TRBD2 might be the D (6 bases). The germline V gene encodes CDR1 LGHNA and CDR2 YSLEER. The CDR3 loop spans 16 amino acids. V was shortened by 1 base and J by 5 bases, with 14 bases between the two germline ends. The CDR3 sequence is CASSQAVGLPTGELFF. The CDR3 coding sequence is TGCGCCAGCAGCCAAGCCGTAGGACTACCAACCGGGGAGCTGTTTTTT.

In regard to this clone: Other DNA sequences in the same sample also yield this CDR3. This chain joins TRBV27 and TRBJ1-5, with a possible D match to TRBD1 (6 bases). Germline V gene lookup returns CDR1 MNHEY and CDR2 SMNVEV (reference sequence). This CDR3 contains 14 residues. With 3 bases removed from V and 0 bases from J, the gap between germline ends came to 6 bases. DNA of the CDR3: TGTGCCAGCAGTTTGACAGGTAGCAATCAGCCCCAGCATTTT. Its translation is CASSLTGSNQPQHF.

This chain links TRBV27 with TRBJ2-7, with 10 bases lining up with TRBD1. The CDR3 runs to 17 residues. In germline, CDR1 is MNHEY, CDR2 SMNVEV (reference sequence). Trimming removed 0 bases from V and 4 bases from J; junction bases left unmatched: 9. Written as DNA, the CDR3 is TGTGCCAGCAGTTTATCGGGGGCCGGGACAGGGGTATACGAGCAGTACTTC. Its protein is CASSLSGAGTGVYEQYF.

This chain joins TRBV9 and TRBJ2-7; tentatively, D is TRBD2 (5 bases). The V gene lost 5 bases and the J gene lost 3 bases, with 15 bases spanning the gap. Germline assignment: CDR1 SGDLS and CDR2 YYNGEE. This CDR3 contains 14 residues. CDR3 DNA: TGTGCCAGCAGAGGACTGACCCTTCTCTACGAGCAGTACTTC. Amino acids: CASRGLTLLYEQYF.

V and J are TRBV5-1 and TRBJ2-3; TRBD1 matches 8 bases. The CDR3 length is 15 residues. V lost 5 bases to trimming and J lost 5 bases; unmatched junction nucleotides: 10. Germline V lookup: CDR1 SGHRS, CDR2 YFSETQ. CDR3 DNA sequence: TGCGCCAGCAGTGTTGGGACAGGACCGAAAGATACGCAGTATTTT. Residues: CASSVGTGPKDTQYF.

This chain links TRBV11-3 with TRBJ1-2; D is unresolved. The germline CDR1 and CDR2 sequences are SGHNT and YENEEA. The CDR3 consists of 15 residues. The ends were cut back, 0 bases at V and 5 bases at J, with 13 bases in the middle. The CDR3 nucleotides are TGTGCCAGCAGCTTAGAAGAGGACTCGTTTTATGGCTACACCTTC. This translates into CASSLEEDSFYGYTF.

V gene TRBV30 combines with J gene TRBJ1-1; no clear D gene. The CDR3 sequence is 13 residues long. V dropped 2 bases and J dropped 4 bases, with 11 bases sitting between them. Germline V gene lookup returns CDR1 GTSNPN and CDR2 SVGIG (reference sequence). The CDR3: CAWSNRFGTEAFF. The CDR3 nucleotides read TGTGCCTGGAGTAACAGATTTGGCACTGAAGCTTTCTTT.

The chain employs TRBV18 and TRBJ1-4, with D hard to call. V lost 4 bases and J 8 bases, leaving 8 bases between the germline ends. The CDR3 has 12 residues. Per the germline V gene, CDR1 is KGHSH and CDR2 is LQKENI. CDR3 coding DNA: TGTGCCAGCTCACAAAACTTGGAAAAACTGTTTTTT. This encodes CASSQNLEKLFF.

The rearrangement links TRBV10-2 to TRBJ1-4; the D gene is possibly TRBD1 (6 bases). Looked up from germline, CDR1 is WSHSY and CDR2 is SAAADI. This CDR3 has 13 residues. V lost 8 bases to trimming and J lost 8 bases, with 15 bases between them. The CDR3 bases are TGCGCCAGCGGTCAACAGGGTGGGGAAAAACTGTTTTTT. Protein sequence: CASGQQGGEKLFF.

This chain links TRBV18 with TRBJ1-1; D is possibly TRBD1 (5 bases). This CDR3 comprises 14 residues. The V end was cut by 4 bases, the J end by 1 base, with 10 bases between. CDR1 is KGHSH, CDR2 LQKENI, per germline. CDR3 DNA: TGTGCCAGCTCACAACGGACAAGGAACACTGAAGCTTTCTTT. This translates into CASSQRTRNTEAFF. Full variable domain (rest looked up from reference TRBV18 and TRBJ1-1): NAGVMQNPRHLVRRRGQEARLRCSPMKGHSHVYWYRQLPEEGLKFMVYLQKENIIDESGMPKERFSAEFPKEGPSILRIQQVVRGDSAAYFCASSQRTRNTEAFFGQGTRLTVV.

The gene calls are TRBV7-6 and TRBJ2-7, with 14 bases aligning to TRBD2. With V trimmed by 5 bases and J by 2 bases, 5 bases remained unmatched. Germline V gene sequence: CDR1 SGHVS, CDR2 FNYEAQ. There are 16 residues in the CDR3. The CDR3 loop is CASSPGLAGGTYEQYF. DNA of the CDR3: TGTGCCAGCAGCCCAGGACTAGCGGGGGGAACCTACGAGCAGTACTTC.

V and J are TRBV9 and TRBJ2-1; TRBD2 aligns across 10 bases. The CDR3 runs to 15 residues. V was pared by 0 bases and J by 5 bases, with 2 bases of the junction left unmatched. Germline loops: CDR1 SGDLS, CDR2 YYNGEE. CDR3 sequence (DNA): TGTGCCAGCAGCGTAGGTACTAGCGGGGACAATGAGCAGTTCTTC. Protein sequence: CASSVGTSGDNEQFF.

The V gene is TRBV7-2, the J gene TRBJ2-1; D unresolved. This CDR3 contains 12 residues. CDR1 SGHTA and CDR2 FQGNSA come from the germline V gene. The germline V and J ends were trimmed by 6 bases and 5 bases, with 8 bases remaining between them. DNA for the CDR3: TGTGCCAGCAGATGGGTAGACAATGAGCAGTTCTTC. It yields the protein CASRWVDNEQFF.

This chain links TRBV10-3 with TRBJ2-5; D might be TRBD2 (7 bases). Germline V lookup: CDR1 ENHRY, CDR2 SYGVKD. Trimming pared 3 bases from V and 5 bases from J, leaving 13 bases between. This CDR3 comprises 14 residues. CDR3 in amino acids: CAISDGGPRETQYF. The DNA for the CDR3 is TGTGCCATCAGTGACGGGGGGCCGCGGGAGACCCAGTACTTC.

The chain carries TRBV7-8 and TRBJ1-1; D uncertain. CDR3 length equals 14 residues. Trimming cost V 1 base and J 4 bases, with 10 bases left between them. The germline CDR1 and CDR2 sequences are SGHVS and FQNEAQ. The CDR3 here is CASSLGLEATEAFF. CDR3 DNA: TGTGCCAGCAGCTTAGGCCTTGAAGCCACTGAAGCTTTCTTT.

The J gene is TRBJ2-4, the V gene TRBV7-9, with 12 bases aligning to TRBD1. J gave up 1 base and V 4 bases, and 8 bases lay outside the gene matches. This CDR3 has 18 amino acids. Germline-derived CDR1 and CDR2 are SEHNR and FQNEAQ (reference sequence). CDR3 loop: CASSSFGTGGDAKNIQYF. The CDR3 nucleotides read TGTGCCAGCAGCTCCTTCGGGACAGGGGGCGATGCCAAAAACATTCAGTACTTC.

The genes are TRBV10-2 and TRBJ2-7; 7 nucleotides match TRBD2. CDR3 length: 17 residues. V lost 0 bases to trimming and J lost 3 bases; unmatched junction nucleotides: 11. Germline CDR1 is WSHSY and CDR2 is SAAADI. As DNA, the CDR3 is TGCGCCAGCAGTGAGTCGGGTTGGGCTACTAGCGACTACGAGCAGTACTTC. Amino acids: CASSESGWATSDYEQYF.

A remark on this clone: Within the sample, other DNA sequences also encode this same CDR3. CDR3 region: CASSPQGSGNTIYF. For the CDR3, the DNA is TGTGCCAGCAGCCCACAGGGATCTGGAAACACCATATATTTT. The rearrangement uses TRBV6-6 and TRBJ1-3, with D perhaps matching TRBD1 (6 bases). There are 14 residues in the CDR3. V dropped 6 bases and J dropped 1 base, with 10 bases sitting between them. CDR1 and CDR2 (germline): MNHNY, SVGAGI (reference sequence).

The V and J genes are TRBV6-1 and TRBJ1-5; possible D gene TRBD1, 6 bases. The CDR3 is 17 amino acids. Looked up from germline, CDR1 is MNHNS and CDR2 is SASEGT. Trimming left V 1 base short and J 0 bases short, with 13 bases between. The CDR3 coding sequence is TGTGCCAGCAGTGAAGGGGGGCGGGTCTATAGCAATCAGCCCCAGCATTTT. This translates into CASSEGGRVYSNQPQHF.

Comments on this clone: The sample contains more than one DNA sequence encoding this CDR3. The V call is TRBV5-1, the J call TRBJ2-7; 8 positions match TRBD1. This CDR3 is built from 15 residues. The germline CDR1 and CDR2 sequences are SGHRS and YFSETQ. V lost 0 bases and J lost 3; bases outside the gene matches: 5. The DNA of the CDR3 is TGCGCCAGCAGCTTGGTGGCAGGGGGCAGCTACGAGCAGTACTTC. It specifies CASSLVAGGSYEQYF.

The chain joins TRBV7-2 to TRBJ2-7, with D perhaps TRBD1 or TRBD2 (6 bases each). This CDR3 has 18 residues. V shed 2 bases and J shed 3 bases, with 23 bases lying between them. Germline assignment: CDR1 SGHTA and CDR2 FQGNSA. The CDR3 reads CASSLRVALGGTSYEQYF. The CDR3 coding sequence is TGTGCCAGCAGCTTAAGAGTTGCGCTGGGCGGGACAAGCTACGAGCAGTACTTC.

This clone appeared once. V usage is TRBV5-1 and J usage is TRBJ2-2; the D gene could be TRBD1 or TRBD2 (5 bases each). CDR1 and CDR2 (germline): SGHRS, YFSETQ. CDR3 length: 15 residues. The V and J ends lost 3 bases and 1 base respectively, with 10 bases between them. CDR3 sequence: CASSSFGGNTGELFF. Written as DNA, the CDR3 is TGCGCCAGCAGCTCCTTTGGGGGGAACACCGGGGAGCTGTTTTTT.

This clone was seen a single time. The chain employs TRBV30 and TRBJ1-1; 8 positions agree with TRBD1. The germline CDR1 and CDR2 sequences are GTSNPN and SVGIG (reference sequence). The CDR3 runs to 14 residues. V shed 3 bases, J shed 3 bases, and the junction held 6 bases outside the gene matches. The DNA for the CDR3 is TGTGCCTGGAGCAGGGGGCTTAAGGACACTGAAGCTTTCTTT. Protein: CAWSRGLKDTEAFF. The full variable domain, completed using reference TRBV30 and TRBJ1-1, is SQTIHQWPATLVQPVGSPLSLECTVEGTSNPNLYWYRQAAGRGLQLLFYSVGIGQISSEVPQNLSASRPQDRQFILSSKKLLLSDSGFYLCAWSRGLKDTEAFFGQGTRLTVV.